This T cell receptor beta chain was profiled in a study of shared clonotypes between healthy human individuals. The protocol was immunoSEQ multiplex PCR, while the TCRdb copy is restricted to in-frame clones and leaves out a portion. The table has 650,000 to 700,000 clones, about nine tenths seen once. Germline V lookup: CDR1 MNHEY, CDR2 SVGAGI. This CDR3 has 13 residues. Trimming removed 10 bases at V and 3 bases at J, with 16 bases between. V is TRBV6-5 and J is TRBJ2-7; the D is unclear. Sequencing input: memory CD8+ T cells from PBMCs. Noted subset: CD45RO+ cells pooled with CCR7-negative TemRA cells. The source of this sequence is a man aged 18 to 30 in good health. Some clones in this sample may be carry-over from other donors' samples. The CDR3, as DNA: TGTGCCACCGCTCCCTTCAAGTTCTACGAGCAGTACTTC. Translation gives CATAPFKFYEQYF.